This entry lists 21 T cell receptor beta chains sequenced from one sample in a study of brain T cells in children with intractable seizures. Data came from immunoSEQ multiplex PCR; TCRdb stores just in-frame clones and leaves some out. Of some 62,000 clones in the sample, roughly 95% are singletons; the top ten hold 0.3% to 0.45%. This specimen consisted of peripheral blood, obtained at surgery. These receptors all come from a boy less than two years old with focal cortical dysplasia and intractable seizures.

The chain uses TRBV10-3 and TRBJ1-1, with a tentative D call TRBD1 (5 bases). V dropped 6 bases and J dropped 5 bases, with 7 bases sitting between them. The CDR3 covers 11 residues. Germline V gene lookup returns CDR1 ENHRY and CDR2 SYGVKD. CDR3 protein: CAIRSGTEAFF. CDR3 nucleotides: TGTGCCATCAGGTCAGGGACTGAAGCTTTCTTT.

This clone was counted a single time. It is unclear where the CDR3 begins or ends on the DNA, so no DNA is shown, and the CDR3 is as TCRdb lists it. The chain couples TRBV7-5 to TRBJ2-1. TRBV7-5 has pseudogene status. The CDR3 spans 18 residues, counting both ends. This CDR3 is CVRTPGGFGSGIYNEQFF.

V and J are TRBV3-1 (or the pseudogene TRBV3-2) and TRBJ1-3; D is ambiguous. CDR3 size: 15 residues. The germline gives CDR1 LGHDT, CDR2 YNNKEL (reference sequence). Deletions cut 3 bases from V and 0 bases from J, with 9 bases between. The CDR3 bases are TGTGCCAGCAGCCAGGTTAGGTCCTCTGGAAACACCATATATTTT. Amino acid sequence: CASSQVRSSGNTIYF.

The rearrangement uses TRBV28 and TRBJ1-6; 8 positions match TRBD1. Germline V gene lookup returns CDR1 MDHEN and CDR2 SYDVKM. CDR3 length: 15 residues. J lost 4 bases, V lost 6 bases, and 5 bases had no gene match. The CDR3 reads CASRKYRGYNSPLHF. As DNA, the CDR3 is TGTGCCAGCAGGAAATACAGGGGGTATAATTCACCCCTCCACTTT.

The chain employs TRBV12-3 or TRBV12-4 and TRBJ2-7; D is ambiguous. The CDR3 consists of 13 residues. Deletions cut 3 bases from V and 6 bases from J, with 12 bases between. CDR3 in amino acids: CASSLSVGGEQYF. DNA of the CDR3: TGTGCCAGCAGTTTGTCGGTCGGCGGCGAGCAGTACTTC.

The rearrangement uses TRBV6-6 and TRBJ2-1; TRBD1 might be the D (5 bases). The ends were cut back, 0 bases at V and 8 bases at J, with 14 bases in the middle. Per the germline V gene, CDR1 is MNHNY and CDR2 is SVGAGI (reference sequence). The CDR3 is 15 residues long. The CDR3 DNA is TGTGCCAGCAGTTACTCGGGGCCGCTTATCGATGAGCAGTTCTTC. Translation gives CASSYSGPLIDEQFF.

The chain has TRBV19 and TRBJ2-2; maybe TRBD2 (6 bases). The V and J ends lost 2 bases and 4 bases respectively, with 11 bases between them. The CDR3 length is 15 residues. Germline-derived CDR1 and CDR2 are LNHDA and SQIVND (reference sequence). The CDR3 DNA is TGTGCCAGTAGTATATTGCCCGGGAGCACCGGGGAGCTGTTTTTT. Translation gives CASSILPGSTGELFF.

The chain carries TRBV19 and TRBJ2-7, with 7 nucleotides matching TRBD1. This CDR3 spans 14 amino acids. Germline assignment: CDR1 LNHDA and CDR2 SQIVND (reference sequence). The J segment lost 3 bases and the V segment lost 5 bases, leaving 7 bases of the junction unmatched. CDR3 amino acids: CASSFRQGNYEQYF. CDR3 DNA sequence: TGTGCCAGTAGTTTTCGACAGGGAAACTACGAGCAGTACTTC.

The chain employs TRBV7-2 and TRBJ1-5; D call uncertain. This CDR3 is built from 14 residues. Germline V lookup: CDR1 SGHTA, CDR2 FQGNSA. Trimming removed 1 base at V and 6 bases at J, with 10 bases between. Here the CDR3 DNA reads TGTGCCAGCAGCTTAGATGGGAGGGTTCAGCCCCAGCATTTT. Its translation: CASSLDGRVQPQHF.

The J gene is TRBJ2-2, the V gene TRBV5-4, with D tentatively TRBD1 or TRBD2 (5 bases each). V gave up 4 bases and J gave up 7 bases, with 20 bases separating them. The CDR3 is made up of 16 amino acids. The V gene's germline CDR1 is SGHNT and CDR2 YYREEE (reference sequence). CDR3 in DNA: TGTGCCAGCAGCAGGAACGGGACCCCGATGGGCGGGGAGCTGTTTTTT. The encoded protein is CASSRNGTPMGGELFF.

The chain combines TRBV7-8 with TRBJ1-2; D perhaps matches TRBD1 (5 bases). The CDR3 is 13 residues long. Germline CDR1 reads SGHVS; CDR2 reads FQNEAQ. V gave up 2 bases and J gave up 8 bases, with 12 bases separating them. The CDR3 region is CASSLPVGGGYTF. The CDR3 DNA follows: TGTGCCAGCAGCTTACCCGTCGGGGGGGGCTACACCTTC.

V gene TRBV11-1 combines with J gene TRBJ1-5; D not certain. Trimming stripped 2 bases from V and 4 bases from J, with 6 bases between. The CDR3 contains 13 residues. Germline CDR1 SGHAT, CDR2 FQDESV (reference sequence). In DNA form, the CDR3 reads TGTGCCAGCAGCTTAAGTCCTAATCAGCCCCAGCATTTT. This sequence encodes CASSLSPNQPQHF.

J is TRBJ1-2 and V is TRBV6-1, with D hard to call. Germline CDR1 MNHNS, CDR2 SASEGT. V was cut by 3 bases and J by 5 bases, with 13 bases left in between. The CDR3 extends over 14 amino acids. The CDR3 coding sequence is TGTGCCAGCAGTGATAAATGGTCAGTTTATGGCTACACCTTC. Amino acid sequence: CASSDKWSVYGYTF.

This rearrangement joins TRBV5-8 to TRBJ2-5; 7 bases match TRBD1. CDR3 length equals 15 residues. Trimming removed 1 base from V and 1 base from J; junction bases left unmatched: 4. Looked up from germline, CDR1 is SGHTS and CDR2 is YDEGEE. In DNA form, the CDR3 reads TGTGCCAGCAGCTTGTACAGGGGCTTCCAAGAGACCCAGTACTTC. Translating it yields CASSLYRGFQETQYF.

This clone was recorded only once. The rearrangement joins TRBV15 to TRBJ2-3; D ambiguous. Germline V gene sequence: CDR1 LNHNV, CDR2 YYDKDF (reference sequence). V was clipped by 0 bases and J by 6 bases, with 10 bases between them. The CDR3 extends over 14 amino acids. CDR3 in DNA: TGTGCCACCAGCAGAGACATGAGTTTCGATACGCAGTATTTT. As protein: CATSRDMSFDTQYF.

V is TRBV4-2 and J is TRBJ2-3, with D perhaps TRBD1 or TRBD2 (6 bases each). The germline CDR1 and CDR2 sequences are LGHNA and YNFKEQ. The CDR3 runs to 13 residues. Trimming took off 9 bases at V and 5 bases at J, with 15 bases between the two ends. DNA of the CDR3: TGTGCCAGACCAGGGGACTTAAGAGATACGCAGTATTTT. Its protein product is CARPGDLRDTQYF.

The CDR3 DNA reads TGTGCCATCAGTGACGCTGGCAGGGGGTTCCATAATTCACCCCTCCACTTT. It translates to CAISDAGRGFHNSPLHF. This chain joins TRBV10-3 and TRBJ1-6; 7 bases align to TRBD1. Germline V CDR1 and CDR2: ENHRY, SYGVKD. V trimming: 3 bases; J trimming: 5 bases; junction bases outside the gene matches: 10. The CDR3 runs to 17 residues.

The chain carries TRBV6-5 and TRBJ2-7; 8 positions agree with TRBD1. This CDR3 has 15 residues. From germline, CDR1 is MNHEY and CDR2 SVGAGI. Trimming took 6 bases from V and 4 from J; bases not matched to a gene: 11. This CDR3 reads CASRQWTGMEYEQYF. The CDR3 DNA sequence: TGTGCCAGCAGACAATGGACAGGGATGGAATACGAGCAGTACTTC.

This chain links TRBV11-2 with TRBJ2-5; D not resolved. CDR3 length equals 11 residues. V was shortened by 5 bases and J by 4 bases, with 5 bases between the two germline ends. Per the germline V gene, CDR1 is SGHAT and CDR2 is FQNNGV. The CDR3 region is CASSPGETQYF. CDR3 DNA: TGTGCCAGCAGCCCGGGAGAGACCCAGTACTTC.

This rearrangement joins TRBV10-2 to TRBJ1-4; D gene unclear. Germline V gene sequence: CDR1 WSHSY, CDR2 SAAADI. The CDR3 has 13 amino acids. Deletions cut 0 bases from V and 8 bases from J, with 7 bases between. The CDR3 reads CASSESSGEKLFF. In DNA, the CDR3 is TGCGCCAGCAGTGAGTCAAGTGGCGAAAAACTGTTTTTT.

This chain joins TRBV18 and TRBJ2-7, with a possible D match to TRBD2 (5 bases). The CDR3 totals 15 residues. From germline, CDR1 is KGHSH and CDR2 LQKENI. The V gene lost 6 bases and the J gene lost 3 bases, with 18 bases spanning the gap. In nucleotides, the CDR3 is TGTGCCAGCTCCCCGGACTCGATCGGACTCTACGAGCAGTACTTC. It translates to CASSPDSIGLYEQYF.